The sequence of this T cell receptor beta chain was determined in a study of T cell responses to AZD1222 COVID-19 vaccine. The CDR3 totals 12 residues. Germline CDR1 reads GTSNPN; CDR2 reads SVGIG (reference sequence). The V segment lost 6 bases and the J segment 8 bases; nucleotides outside the gene matches: 9. TCRdb keeps only in-frame clones here, not all; method: immunoSEQ multiplex PCR. The sample carries just under 75,000 clones, around 81% recorded once. This clone came up a few times. What it recognizes is unknown. Study-level findings and limits: Spike as a whole was targeted by vaccine-associated CD4 TCRs, dominant at 160-218 and 743-854. Of the AZD1222 recipients, only 6 or 7 were seropositive at baseline. Repertoires in all cases were sampled only once the peak T cell response had passed.

Pooled samples include second doses given at about 4 or 12 weeks. The receptor's source is an adult who received the AZD1222 COVID-19 vaccine. The sequenced sample was peripheral blood, obtained 28 days after the second AZD1222 dose. The J gene is TRBJ1-2, the V gene TRBV30; 7 bases are a match to TRBD1. The CDR3 is CACGTAGQGYTF. CDR3 bases: TGTGCCTGTGGGACAGCGGGACAAGGCTACACCTTC.